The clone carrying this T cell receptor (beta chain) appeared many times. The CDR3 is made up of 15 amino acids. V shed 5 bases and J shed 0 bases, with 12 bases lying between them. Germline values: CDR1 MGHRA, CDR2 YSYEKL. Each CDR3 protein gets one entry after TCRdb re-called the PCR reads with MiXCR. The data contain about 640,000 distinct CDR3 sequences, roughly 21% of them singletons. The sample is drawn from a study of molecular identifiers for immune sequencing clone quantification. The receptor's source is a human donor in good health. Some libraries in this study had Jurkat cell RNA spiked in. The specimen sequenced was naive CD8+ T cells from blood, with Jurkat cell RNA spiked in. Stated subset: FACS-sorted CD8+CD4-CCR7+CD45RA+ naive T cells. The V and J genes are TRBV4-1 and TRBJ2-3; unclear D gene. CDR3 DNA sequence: TGCGCCAGCAGCAGAACAGACACTAGCACAGATACGCAGTATTTT. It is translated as CASSRTDTSTDTQYF.